This passage covers 29 T cell receptor beta chains from one sample sequenced in a study of T cell repertoires in cytomegalovirus infection. MiXCR, applied by TCRdb to the reads, yields one record per CDR3 protein. The repertoire holds about 320,000 distinct CDR3 sequences, with 8% to 9.5% as singletons. The sequencing sample was made of PBMCs. The receptors stem from a human donor in good health (CMV status not recorded). Some clones in this sample may be carry-over from other donors' samples.

There are many counts of this clonotype. The chain joins TRBV11-2 to TRBJ2-3, with 7 bases lining up with TRBD1. Trimming at V came to 7 bases and at J to 1 base, leaving 8 bases not matched to a gene. In germline, CDR1 is SGHAT, CDR2 FQNNGV. CDR3 length: 15 residues. The DNA for the CDR3 is TGTGCCAGCATAAAAAGACAGGGAGGCACAGATACGCAGTATTTT. This sequence encodes CASIKRQGGTDTQYF.

This clonotype was observed at least ten times. V usage is TRBV2 and J usage is TRBJ2-5; D call uncertain. Trimming shortened V by 7 bases and J by 5 bases, and 11 bases separated the two germline ends. Germline V gene lookup returns CDR1 SNHLY and CDR2 FYNNEI. This CDR3 comprises 12 residues. The CDR3 nucleotides read TGTGCCAGCAACCGCCGTGGGGAGACCCAGTACTTC. Translation gives CASNRRGETQYF. The complete variable domain, with remaining parts taken from reference TRBV2 and TRBJ2-5, reads EPEVTQTPSHQVTQMGQEVILRCVPISNHLYFYWYRQILGQKVEFLVSFYNNEISEKSEIFDDQFSVERPDGSNFTLKIRSTKLEDSAMYFCASNRRGETQYFGPGTRLLVL.

This clonotype was seen many times. This chain joins TRBV7-2 and TRBJ2-1, with 7 bases aligning to TRBD1. The CDR3 contains 15 residues. V was pared by 5 bases and J by 0 bases, with 4 bases of the junction left unmatched. The germline V gene has CDR1 SGHTA and CDR2 FQGNSA. The CDR3 DNA reads as TGTGCCAGCAGCGTCGGACAGGTCTCCTACAATGAGCAGTTCTTC. Translated: CASSVGQVSYNEQFF.

In its sample, this clonotype was seen a few times. J is TRBJ2-1 and V is TRBV19; D is ambiguous. CDR1 LNHDA and CDR2 SQIVND come from the germline V gene (reference sequence). Trimming removed 4 bases at V and 2 bases at J, with 6 bases between. CDR3 length: 13 amino acids. The CDR3 DNA sequence: TGTGCCAGTAGTACCCGGACCTACAATGAGCAGTTCTTC. It encodes CASSTRTYNEQFF.

As concerns this clonotype: This may arise from a read error, as a much more abundant clone is one base away. The rearrangement uses TRBV12-3 or TRBV12-4 and TRBJ2-3; 9 bases are a match to TRBD2. The CDR3 consists of 17 residues. The CDR3 protein is CASSRSGRPASTDMQYF. CDR3 coding DNA: TGTGCCAGCAGTCGCAGCGGGAGGCCCGCTAGCACAGATATGCAGTATTTT.

This clonotype has a handful of counts. V is TRBV6-2 or TRBV6-3 and J is TRBJ1-6; D is possibly TRBD1 (5 bases). CDR1 and CDR2 (germline): MNHEY, SVGEGT. V lost 4 bases and J 12 bases, leaving 10 bases between the germline ends. This CDR3 is built from 12 residues. In nucleotides, the CDR3 is TGTGCCAGCAGTTGGGGGAGCGAACCCCTCCACTTT. Amino acid sequence: CASSWGSEPLHF.

This chain joins TRBV12-3 or TRBV12-4 and TRBJ1-1; tentatively, D is TRBD1 (6 bases). The CDR3 is 12 amino acids. The V end lost 6 bases, the J end lost 3 bases, and 8 bases lay between the germline ends. The DNA of the CDR3 is TGTGCCAGCAGAACAGGGTACACTGAAGCTTTCTTT. Translation gives CASRTGYTEAFF.

This clonotype was seen more than once but under ten times. The chain uses TRBV7-8 and TRBJ2-5; D possibly corresponds to TRBD1 (5 bases). V lost 5 bases, J lost 4 bases, and 11 bases lay in between. The CDR3 contains 13 residues. Looked up from germline, CDR1 is SGHVS and CDR2 is FQNEAQ. CDR3 amino acids: CASSVGQGETQYF. The CDR3 coding sequence is TGTGCCAGCAGCGTAGGACAAGGAGAGACCCAGTACTTC.

This clonotype appeared many times. The V and J genes are TRBV7-8 and TRBJ1-3, with D possibly matching TRBD1 (5 bases). V was pared by 5 bases and J by 9 bases, with 11 bases between. The CDR3 extends over 12 amino acids. In germline, CDR1 is SGHVS, CDR2 FQNEAQ. This CDR3 is CASSHFGGTIYF. CDR3 in DNA: TGTGCCAGCAGCCATTTTGGGGGCACCATATATTTT.

This clonotype was seen ten or more times. The chain couples TRBV7-2 to TRBJ2-1, with 12 bases identical to TRBD2. This CDR3 spans 15 amino acids. The trim removed 5 bases at V and 10 bases at J, leaving 9 bases unmatched. Germline values: CDR1 SGHTA, CDR2 FQGNSA. CDR3 sequence (DNA): TGTGCCAGCAGCCCTACTAGCGGGGGGCATAGGGAGCAGTTCTTC. Translation gives CASSPTSGGHREQFF.

To note about this clonotype: This CDR3 is missing its conserved last phenylalanine or tryptophan, likely due to a read error. The CDR3 loop is CASSLEDTQYS. The CDR3 nucleotides read TGTGCCAGCAGCTTGGAAGATACGCAGTATTCT. The V and J genes are TRBV7-2 and TRBJ2-3, with unresolved D. This CDR3 has 11 residues. Trimming cost V 3 bases and J 5 bases, with 3 bases left between them. CDR1 and CDR2 from the germline V gene are SGHTA and FQGNSA.

The chain couples TRBV6-2 or TRBV6-3 to TRBJ2-7; TRBD2 matches at 9 bases. The CDR3 is made up of 15 amino acids. CDR1 and CDR2 (germline): MNHEY, SVGEGT. Trimming took 6 bases from V and 0 from J; bases not matched to a gene: 6. Here the CDR3 DNA reads TGTGCCAGCAGCCCAGCGGGGGGCGGCTCCTACGAGCAGTACTTC. Encoded protein: CASSPAGGGSYEQYF.

The V gene is TRBV14, the J gene TRBJ2-1, with D tentatively TRBD2 (5 bases). V was shortened by 0 bases and J by 4 bases, with 16 bases between the two germline ends. Looked up from germline, CDR1 is SGHDN and CDR2 is FVKESK. The CDR3 has 17 residues. CDR3 sequence: CASSQDVAADTYNEQFF. The CDR3 region has the DNA TGTGCCAGCAGCCAAGACGTCGCAGCGGATACTTACAATGAGCAGTTCTTC.

The table lists this clonotype with many counts. The V call is TRBV7-2, the J call TRBJ2-2; possibly TRBD1 for D (6 bases). The germline V gene encodes CDR1 SGHTA and CDR2 FQGNSA. The V gene lost 5 bases and the J gene lost 4 bases, with 11 bases spanning the gap. This CDR3 contains 14 residues. The chain's CDR3 is CASSRQAGTGELFF. DNA of the CDR3: TGTGCCAGCAGCCGACAGGCGGGCACCGGGGAGCTGTTTTTT.

V usage is TRBV9 and J usage is TRBJ1-4; unclear D gene. The germline V and J ends were trimmed by 2 bases and 7 bases, with 6 bases remaining between them. CDR3 size: 12 residues. Germline CDR1 SGDLS, CDR2 YYNGEE. CDR3 sequence: CASSVSGEKLFF. CDR3 nucleotide sequence: TGTGCCAGCAGCGTGTCGGGTGAAAAACTGTTTTTT.

The chain couples TRBV15 to TRBJ2-3, with 7 positions matching TRBD1. This CDR3 region has 16 residues. The V gene's germline CDR1 is LNHNV and CDR2 YYDKDF (reference sequence). J lost 2 bases, V lost 3 bases, and 8 bases had no gene match. CDR3 bases: TGTGCCACCAGCAGCATTTTAGGGGGCATCACAGATACGCAGTATTTT. Its translation is CATSSILGGITDTQYF.

At least ten counts were recorded for this clonotype. This rearrangement joins TRBV4-3 to TRBJ1-3; D not certain. V lost 1 base, J lost 3 bases, and 16 bases lay in between. The CDR3 contains 17 residues. From germline, CDR1 is LGHNA and CDR2 YSLEER. In DNA form, the CDR3 reads TGCGCCAGCAGCCAAGGGTTGCGTCTCCTTGATGGAAACACCATATATTTT. Residues: CASSQGLRLLDGNTIYF.

The chain joins TRBV20-1 to TRBJ1-1; D not certain. Deletions cut 1 base from V and 3 bases from J, with 12 bases between. Germline lookup yields CDR1 DFQATT and CDR2 SNEGSKA (reference sequence). The CDR3 has 14 residues. In DNA, the CDR3 is TGCAGTGCTAGAGGGAAGGTCGACGACACTGAAGCTTTCTTT. Amino acid sequence: CSARGKVDDTEAFF.

This clonotype was seen at least ten times. The chain couples TRBV7-2 to TRBJ2-2; 9 nucleotides line up with TRBD2. CDR3 length equals 19 residues. V lost 7 bases, J lost 1 base, and 16 bases stayed unmatched. Germline-derived CDR1 and CDR2 are SGHTA and FQGNSA. The CDR3 loop reads CASKGPRGASGMNTGELFF. In DNA form, the CDR3 reads TGTGCCAGCAAAGGACCTCGCGGTGCTAGCGGGATGAACACCGGGGAGCTGTTTTTT.

V gene TRBV6-1 combines with J gene TRBJ2-5; 7 bases match TRBD2. Germline V gives CDR1 MNHNS, CDR2 SASEGT. The CDR3 has 14 amino acids. The junction had 16 bases not matched to a gene; V was cut back by 10 bases and J by 8 bases. The CDR3 DNA follows: TGTGCCACCCGACTAGCCCTGTCCAAGAGAACCCAGTACTTC. This encodes CATRLALSKRTQYF.

The chain recombines TRBV6-2 or TRBV6-3 with TRBJ2-3; unclear D gene. This CDR3 has 15 amino acids. V shed 2 bases and J shed 6 bases, with 15 bases lying between them. Germline CDR1 and CDR2: MNHEY and SVGEGT. CDR3 residues: CASSYVQSAPDTQYF. Written as DNA, the CDR3 is TGTGCCAGCAGTTACGTCCAGAGTGCCCCCGATACGCAGTATTTT.

There are many counts of this clonotype. The chain has TRBV7-2 and TRBJ2-3; 8 nucleotides match TRBD2. The germline CDR1 and CDR2 sequences are SGHTA and FQGNSA. The V gene end was trimmed by 3 bases and the J gene end by 4 bases; junction bases not matched to a gene: 9. The CDR3 is 16 residues long. The CDR3 DNA follows: TGTGCCAGCAGCTTCCCCGGAGCGGGAGCCCCAGATACGCAGTATTTT. Encoded protein: CASSFPGAGAPDTQYF.

This clonotype was observed many times. The chain joins TRBV7-8 to TRBJ2-7; D not certain. Trimming removed 1 base from V and 2 bases from J, with 9 bases in between. This CDR3 comprises 14 residues. Germline CDR1 reads SGHVS; CDR2 reads FQNEAQ. The CDR3 nucleotides read TGTGCCAGCAGCTTAGTCGCCCTTGCCTACGAGCAGTACTTC. It is translated as CASSLVALAYEQYF.

This clonotype was seen many times. This sequence joins TRBV28 and TRBJ1-5; D is unresolved. V lost 4 bases and J lost 4, with 14 bases in between. The CDR3 covers 15 residues. The germline CDR1 and CDR2 sequences are MDHEN and SYDVKM. CDR3 nucleotide sequence: TGTGCCAGCAGTTCCCCGGGGAGGGCTAATCAGCCCCAGCATTTT. Its protein is CASSSPGRANQPQHF.

Only a few counts were recorded for this clonotype. The chain links TRBV27 to TRBJ1-1, with D hard to call. V lost 6 bases and J 1 base, leaving 15 bases between the germline ends. This CDR3 contains 15 residues. Per the germline V gene, CDR1 is MNHEY and CDR2 is SMNVEV (reference sequence). The CDR3 DNA reads as TGTGCCAGCAGCCTCGGTCGGGTCCCGAACACTGAAGCTTTCTTT. It encodes CASSLGRVPNTEAFF.

This clonotype was picked up many times. The V gene is TRBV7-2, the J gene TRBJ2-6; the match to TRBD2 covers 11 bases. Trimming at V came to 5 bases and at J to 4 bases, leaving 13 bases not matched to a gene. The CDR3 runs 19 residues. Germline V lookup: CDR1 SGHTA, CDR2 FQGNSA. The CDR3 sequence: CASSQTRTSGSRGANVLTF. The CDR3 nucleotides are TGTGCCAGCAGCCAGACTAGGACTAGCGGGTCGAGGGGGGCCAACGTCCTGACTTTC.

In this sample, this clonotype turned up a few times. The chain has TRBV6-6 and TRBJ1-6; 7 bases agree with TRBD1. Germline V gene sequence: CDR1 MNHNY, CDR2 SVGAGI (reference sequence). The trim removed 5 bases at V and 9 bases at J, leaving 13 bases unmatched. There are 16 residues in the CDR3. CDR3 DNA sequence: TGTGCCAGCAGTCTATACGACAGGGTAACGGGTTCACCCCTCCACTTT. As protein: CASSLYDRVTGSPLHF.

This clonotype was seen a handful of times. The chain carries TRBV7-9 and TRBJ1-1; D is unclear. CDR1 is SEHNR and CDR2 is FQNEAQ in the germline V gene (reference sequence). The V end lost 2 bases, the J end lost 6 bases, and 10 bases lay between the germline ends. The CDR3 length is 13 residues. For the CDR3, the DNA is TGTGCCAGCAGCTTAATCGGGATCGCTGAAGCTTTCTTT. Translated, it gives CASSLIGIAEAFF.

This clonotype was picked up a small number of times. This chain uses TRBV28 with TRBJ2-7, with a weak D call TRBD2 (6 bases). Trimming pared 7 bases from V and 3 bases from J, leaving 10 bases between. Germline V lookup: CDR1 MDHEN, CDR2 SYDVKM. There are 12 residues in the CDR3. CDR3 coding DNA: TGTGCCAGCAAGGAGGGTTTCTACGAGCAGTACTTC. Protein product: CASKEGFYEQYF.